This record looks at one T cell receptor beta chain sequence and its context. At least ten counts were recorded for this clonotype. The specificity of this receptor is unknown. No per-base quality is available; no much larger clone lies one base away. The sequencer listed for this sample is Illumina HiSeq 1500. Starting from the raw public reads, TCRdb applied fastp trimming at Q25, assembled clones with MiXCR and retained in-frame beta chains. Each entry is one CDR3 protein sequence, shown with its most common DNA and genes. The sample contains 450,000 to 650,000 distinct CDR3 sequences, about 25% of them found a single time. The ten biggest clones cover over 10% of the sample. These data come from a study of T cell repertoires in cytomegalovirus infection (dated by TCRdb to about 2019). Broadly, across the study: Donor HLA type was relevant to the analysis, because carriage of CMV infection together with the matching HLA type was indicated by public TCR beta signatures. Findings and caveats that apply to the study as a whole: The ex vivo response was dominated by HLA-C-restricted CMV-specific TCR beta clonotypes, which also provided the single most frequent clonotype in two of eight donors. In both this cohort and an independent cohort of a few hundred donors, the cumulative frequency of public TCR beta family members distinguished carriers of CMV infection plus the relevant HLA type.

CDR1 and CDR2 are read off the germline V gene as SGHTA and FQGNSA. V loses 4 bases at its end and J loses 1 base; junction bases beyond the gene matches: 0. From its cysteine to its phenylalanine, the CDR3 spans 14 amino acids. Only the CDR3 part of the read is kept: 42 bases, read in frame from the first base. The sequencing input was PBMCs. The V and J segments used are TRBV7-2 and TRBJ2-3; 9 central bases correspond to TRBD2. The receptor comes from a human donor in good health (CMV status not recorded). Some clones in this sample may be carry-over from other donors' samples. The sequenced DNA is TGTGCCAGCAGCTGGACTAGCGGCACAGATACGCAGTATTTT. This sequence encodes CASSWTSGTDTQYF.